Described below is a single TCR beta chain sequence and its context. This entry comes from a study of T cell responses to AZD1222 COVID-19 vaccine. Using immunoSEQ multiplex PCR, the repertoire was profiled, and TCRdb retains in-frame clones only, with some absent. Found here are about 130,000 clones, approximately 88% of them singletons; the top ten hold 1.5% to 1.9%. Germline V lookup: CDR1 GTSNPN, CDR2 SVGIG (reference sequence). V lost 0 bases and J lost 1, with 7 bases in between. The CDR3 consists of 13 residues. Here the sequenced sample was peripheral blood, taken on day 0 of AZD1222 vaccination. The gene calls are TRBV30 and TRBJ2-7; D gene unclear. The TCR was taken from an adult in good health. The CDR3 loop reads CAWSVVQSYEQYF. For the CDR3, the DNA is TGTGCCTGGAGTGTAGTACAATCCTACGAGCAGTACTTC.